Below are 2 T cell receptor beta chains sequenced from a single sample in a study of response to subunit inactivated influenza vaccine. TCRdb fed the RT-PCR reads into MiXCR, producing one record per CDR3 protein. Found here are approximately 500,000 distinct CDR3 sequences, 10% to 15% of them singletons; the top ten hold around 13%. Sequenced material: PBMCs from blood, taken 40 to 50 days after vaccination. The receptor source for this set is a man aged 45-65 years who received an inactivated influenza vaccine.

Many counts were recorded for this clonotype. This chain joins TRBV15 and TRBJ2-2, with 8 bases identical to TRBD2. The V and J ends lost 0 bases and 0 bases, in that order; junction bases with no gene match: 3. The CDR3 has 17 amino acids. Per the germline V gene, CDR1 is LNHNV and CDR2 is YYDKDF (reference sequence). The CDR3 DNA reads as TGTGCCACCAGCAGAGATCAGACTAGCGCGAACACCGGGGAGCTGTTTTTT. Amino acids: CATSRDQTSANTGELFF.

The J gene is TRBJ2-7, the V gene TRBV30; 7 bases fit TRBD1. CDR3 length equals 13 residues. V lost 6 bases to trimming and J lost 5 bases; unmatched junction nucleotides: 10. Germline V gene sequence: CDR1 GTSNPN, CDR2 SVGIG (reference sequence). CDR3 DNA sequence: TGTGCCTGTGGAACAGGGGTCTACGACGAGCAGTACTTC. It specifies CACGTGVYDEQYF.